This entry lists 30 T cell receptor beta chains sequenced from one sample in a study of blood T cells in healthy people across ages. The use of a sample-barcoded 5' primer and a J-beta primer mix characterized a second PCR of about 7 to 12 cycles. Via MiXCR, TCRdb re-called the 5' RACE reads, giving one row per CDR3 protein. The sample lists under 800,000 distinct CDR3 sequences, approximately 21% seen once, with 3.5% to 4% in the top ten. Sequenced: blood. These receptors were obtained from a man aged 65-85 years in good health.

The chain couples TRBV29-1 to TRBJ1-4; tentatively, D is TRBD1 (5 bases). Germline V gives CDR1 SQVTM, CDR2 ANQGSEA. Trimming left V 7 bases short and J 6 bases short, with 15 bases between. This CDR3 comprises 13 residues. CDR3 in DNA: TGCAGCGCCCTCGGTGGGGGAGATGAAAAACTGTTTTTT. As protein: CSALGGGDEKLFF.

This chain uses TRBV5-1 with TRBJ2-5; D is possibly TRBD1 (5 bases). V was trimmed by 7 bases and J by 1 base, leaving 14 bases between them. The CDR3 is made up of 14 amino acids. CDR1 SGHRS and CDR2 YFSETQ come from the germline V gene. CDR3 protein: CASRWGTIQETQYF. CDR3 coding DNA: TGCGCCAGCCGCTGGGGCACAATCCAAGAGACCCAGTACTTC.

This clonotype was detected a few times. The V and J genes are TRBV5-1 and TRBJ2-1, with D possibly matching TRBD1 (6 bases). The CDR3 totals 14 residues. Trimming shortened V by 2 bases and J by 5 bases, and 11 bases separated the two germline ends. Germline CDR1 and CDR2: SGHRS and YFSETQ. The CDR3 loop is CASSFLQGNNEQFF. Written as DNA, the CDR3 is TGCGCCAGCAGCTTTTTACAGGGCAACAATGAGCAGTTCTTC.

The genes are TRBV29-1 and TRBJ2-2; 10 bases are shared with TRBD1. The V segment lost 3 bases and the J segment 7 bases; nucleotides outside the gene matches: 5. This CDR3 is 14 amino acids long. The germline CDR1 and CDR2 sequences are SQVTM and ANQGSEA. This CDR3 is CSVDIGTGVGELFF. CDR3 DNA sequence: TGCAGCGTTGATATTGGGACAGGGGTCGGGGAGCTGTTTTTT.

The DNA for the CDR3 is TGCGCCAGCAGCCAGCGGCCGGGACAGCTAGCCAAAAACATTCAGTACTTC. Translating gives CASSQRPGQLAKNIQYF. V usage is TRBV4-1 and J usage is TRBJ2-4, with 7 bases matching TRBD1. The CDR3 loop spans 17 amino acids. V gave up 3 bases and J gave up 0 bases; unmatched junction bases: 8. Germline assignment: CDR1 MGHRA and CDR2 YSYEKL.

The chain joins TRBV2 to TRBJ2-1; a weak D match, TRBD1 (6 bases). Germline assignment: CDR1 SNHLY and CDR2 FYNNEI. Trimming shortened V by 3 bases and J by 4 bases, and 7 bases separated the two germline ends. The CDR3 has 13 residues. Here the CDR3 reads CASSDGQYNEQFF. The CDR3 nucleotides are TGTGCCAGCAGTGACGGACAGTACAATGAGCAGTTCTTC.

The table lists this clonotype with a few counts. The chain is built from TRBV20-1 and TRBJ2-1; 10 bases fit TRBD2. TRBJ2-5 matches the DNA end more closely, so the J call is doubtful. The length of the CDR3 is 16 residues. Germline V lookup: CDR1 DFQATT, CDR2 SNEGSKA (reference sequence). The CDR3 DNA follows: TGCAGTGCTAGCCTTACTAGCGGGGATCCCCAAGAGACCCAGTACTTC. Translating gives CSASLTSGDPQETQYF.

This CDR3 is CSARELAGGPETQYF. The CDR3, as DNA: TGCAGTGCTAGGGAGTTAGCGGGAGGGCCGGAGACCCAGTACTTC. The chain employs TRBV20-1 and TRBJ2-1; the match to TRBD2 covers 11 bases. The J call may not be correct, given that the DNA end is closer to TRBJ2-5. The CDR3 runs 15 residues. Germline loops: CDR1 DFQATT, CDR2 SNEGSKA (reference sequence).

This clonotype was seen more than once but under ten times. The chain uses TRBV9 and TRBJ2-2, with D uncertain. Germline values: CDR1 SGDLS, CDR2 YYNGEE. Trimming cost V 0 bases and J 1 base, with 7 bases left between them. This CDR3 has 15 residues. The DNA of the CDR3 is TGTGCCAGCAGCGTAGACAGACTGAACACCGGGGAGCTGTTTTTT. Residues: CASSVDRLNTGELFF.

This clonotype appeared a single time. V is TRBV28 and J is TRBJ1-4, with 7 bases lining up with TRBD1. Unmatched junction bases numbered 3, after V lost 6 bases and J lost 8 bases. The V gene's germline CDR1 is MDHEN and CDR2 SYDVKM. The CDR3 is made up of 12 amino acids. The CDR3 loop is CASRGTAEKLFF. CDR3 sequence (DNA): TGTGCCAGCAGGGGGACAGCGGAAAAACTGTTTTTT.

The genes are TRBV27 and TRBJ2-1; TRBD2 aligns across 14 bases. The germline CDR1 and CDR2 sequences are MNHEY and SMNVEV (reference sequence). This CDR3 has 18 amino acids. Trimming at V came to 6 bases and at J to 2 bases, leaving 9 bases not matched to a gene. The CDR3 bases are TGTGCCAGCAGGGGGGGACTAGCGGGAGTAGTCACCTACAATGAGCAGTTCTTC. The encoded protein is CASRGGLAGVVTYNEQFF.

This clonotype was counted ten times or more. This chain joins TRBV24-1 and TRBJ1-4; no firm D call. CDR3 length equals 14 residues. CDR1 is KGHDR, CDR2 SFDVKD, per germline. The ends were cut back, 4 bases at V and 8 bases at J, with 13 bases in the middle. DNA of the CDR3: TGTGCCACCAGTGAAACCGGCGGCGGAGAAAAACTGTTTTTT. Amino acids: CATSETGGGEKLFF.

This clonotype appeared many times. One end of the junction does not line up with germline, which may come from a read error. The J gene is TRBJ2-1, the V gene TRBV7-7, with 8 bases identical to TRBD2. Germline lookup yields CDR1 SSHAT and CDR2 FNYEAQ (reference sequence). The CDR3 has 16 amino acids. DNA of the CDR3: TGTGCTAGCAGCTTAAGTGCGGGAGGAGGAAACAATGAGCAGTTCTTC. Protein: CASSLSAGGGNNEQFF. The full variable domain, rest sourced from reference TRBV7-7 and TRBJ2-1, is GAGVSQSPRYKVTKRGQDVTLRCDPISSHATLYWYQQALGQGPEFLTYFNYEAQPDKSGLPSDRFSAERPEGSISTLTIQRTEQRDSAMYRCASSLSAGGGNNEQFFGPGTRLTVL.

This clonotype was picked up a small number of times. This rearrangement joins TRBV7-2 to TRBJ1-2, with a tentative D call TRBD1 (5 bases). The CDR3 runs 16 residues. The germline CDR1 and CDR2 sequences are SGHTA and FQGNSA. V lost 1 base, J lost 5 bases, and 17 bases lay in between. The CDR3 sequence: CASSLVPGEGAYGYTF. The CDR3 DNA sequence: TGTGCCAGCAGCTTAGTTCCGGGGGAAGGGGCGTATGGCTACACCTTC.

V is TRBV6-5 and J is TRBJ2-7; D is possibly TRBD2 (5 bases). Per germline, CDR1 MNHEY and CDR2 SVGAGI. The CDR3 has 15 amino acids. The germline V and J ends were trimmed by 2 bases and 2 bases, with 13 bases remaining between them. CDR3 DNA: TGTGCCAGCAGTTACAATTCAGACTACACCTACGAGCAGTACTTC. It specifies CASSYNSDYTYEQYF.

A few counts support this clonotype. The V and J genes are TRBV5-1 and TRBJ2-1; unclear D gene. Trimming took 7 bases from V and 0 from J, leaving 17 bases between them. Germline V CDR1 and CDR2: SGHRS, YFSETQ. This CDR3 has 16 residues. The CDR3 here is CASGPNIASSYNEQFF. The CDR3 nucleotides read TGCGCCAGCGGCCCCAATATAGCAAGCTCCTACAATGAGCAGTTCTTC.

The CDR3, as DNA: TGCAGTGCTTCGAGAGACAGGGTCCCCGGGGAGCTGTTTTTT. Protein: CSASRDRVPGELFF. The chain links TRBV20-1 to TRBJ2-2, with 7 bases lining up with TRBD1. V lost 5 bases, J lost 6 bases, and 9 bases stayed unmatched. Germline CDR1 and CDR2: DFQATT and SNEGSKA (reference sequence). The CDR3 is 14 amino acids.

The V and J genes are TRBV6-5 and TRBJ2-7, with 7 nucleotides matching TRBD2. The ends lost 0 bases at V and 3 bases at J; junction bases unmatched: 8. The CDR3 is 16 residues long. Germline V gene lookup returns CDR1 MNHEY and CDR2 SVGAGI. The CDR3 bases are TGTGCCAGCAGTTACTCGCCTAGCGGAGGACTCTACGAGCAGTACTTC. This gives the protein CASSYSPSGGLYEQYF.

The V and J genes are TRBV29-1 and TRBJ2-5, with a weak D call TRBD2 (5 bases). This CDR3 has 13 amino acids. Trimming stripped 2 bases from V and 4 bases from J, with 11 bases between. CDR1 and CDR2 (germline): SQVTM, ANQGSEA. The CDR3 DNA reads as TGCAGCGTTGAAAGCGGTGCGGGAGAGACCCAGTACTTC. Its translation is CSVESGAGETQYF.

This clonotype was recorded once. A read error may produce the germline difference seen at one junction end. The chain links TRBV12-3 or TRBV12-4 to TRBJ2-1, with 10 bases fitting TRBD1. The CDR3 contains 15 residues. CDR3 amino acids: CASGFEGQGYNEQFF. The CDR3 DNA reads as TGTGCCAGCGGTTTCGAGGGACAGGGGTACAATGAGCAGTTCTTC.

This clonotype was counted at least ten times. This chain uses TRBV20-1 with TRBJ2-3; possibly TRBD1 for D (5 bases). The CDR3 runs 13 residues. Germline values: CDR1 DFQATT, CDR2 SNEGSKA (reference sequence). Trimming shortened V by 3 bases and J by 2 bases, and 9 bases separated the two germline ends. The CDR3 spells CSASNRFTDTQYF. The CDR3 coding sequence is TGCAGTGCTAGTAACAGGTTCACAGATACGCAGTATTTT.

The chain has TRBV7-3 and TRBJ2-7; 8 nucleotides match TRBD1. The length of the CDR3 is 16 residues. J gave up 7 bases and V 3 bases, and 14 bases lay outside the gene matches. Per germline, CDR1 SGHTA and CDR2 FQGTGA. The CDR3 reads CASSFSRGTGPLEQYF. For the CDR3, the DNA is TGTGCCAGCAGCTTCAGCCGGGGGACAGGCCCCCTGGAGCAGTACTTC. The whole variable domain, filled in from reference TRBV7-3 and TRBJ2-7, reads GAGVSQTPSNKVTEKGKYVELRCDPISGHTALYWYRQSLGQGPEFLIYFQGTGAADDSGLPNDRFFAVRPEGSVSTLKIQRTERGDSAVYLCASSFSRGTGPLEQYFGPGTRLTVT.

CDR3 protein: CATARAGDAGELFF. DNA for the CDR3: TGTGCCACCGCACGAGCGGGAGATGCCGGGGAGCTGTTTTTT. The chain joins TRBV10-3 to TRBJ2-2; 8 positions agree with TRBD2. After removal of 10 bases from V and 6 bases from J, the junction contained 10 bases not matched to a gene. The CDR3 length is 14 residues. CDR1 and CDR2 (germline): ENHRY, SYGVKD.

This clonotype was observed many times. This chain joins TRBV5-1 and TRBJ2-5; TRBD1 matches 11 bases. V trimming: 2 bases; J trimming: 1 base; junction bases outside the gene matches: 1. CDR1 and CDR2 (germline): SGHRS, YFSETQ. The CDR3 sequence is 15 residues long. Here the CDR3 DNA reads TGCGCCAGCAGCTTTGGGACAGGGGGCCAAGAGACCCAGTACTTC. Amino acid sequence: CASSFGTGGQETQYF.

In this sample, this clonotype turned up a few times. V usage is TRBV20-1 and J usage is TRBJ1-1, with 7 bases that match TRBD1. CDR1 is DFQATT, CDR2 SNEGSKA, per germline (reference sequence). The junction had 9 bases not matched to a gene; V was cut back by 0 bases and J by 5 bases. There are 15 residues in the CDR3. The CDR3: CSARDETGAGTEAFF. CDR3 DNA: TGCAGTGCTAGAGACGAAACAGGGGCGGGGACTGAAGCTTTCTTT.

This clonotype was found many times. The V gene is TRBV29-1, the J gene TRBJ2-1; a possible D gene is TRBD2 (5 bases). The germline V gene has CDR1 SQVTM and CDR2 ANQGSEA. The length of the CDR3 is 13 residues. Deletions cut 5 bases from V and 4 bases from J, with 12 bases between. As DNA, the CDR3 is TGCAGCGTTCTTGTGGGAGAGTACAATGAGCAGTTCTTC. It codes for CSVLVGEYNEQFF.

The chain couples TRBV2 to TRBJ1-5; D is possibly TRBD1 (6 bases). CDR3 length equals 13 residues. Between the trimmed V and J ends, which lost 4 bases and 7 bases, there was a span of 11 bases. Germline CDR1 and CDR2: SNHLY and FYNNEI. CDR3 loop: CASSVGAGQPQHF. CDR3 nucleotide sequence: TGTGCCAGCAGTGTGGGGGCGGGCCAGCCCCAGCATTTT.

CDR3: CASSPMGSSYEQYF. In DNA, the CDR3 is TGTGCCAGCAGCCCAATGGGCAGTTCCTACGAGCAGTACTTC. The chain has TRBV25-1 and TRBJ2-5; no definite D call. The closer fit of TRBJ2-7 to the DNA end suggests the J call may be wrong. The CDR3 loop spans 14 amino acids. From germline, CDR1 is MGHDK and CDR2 SYGVNS.

The chain is built from TRBV2 and TRBJ2-2, with D possibly matching TRBD1 (6 bases). The V gene's germline CDR1 is SNHLY and CDR2 FYNNEI. Trimming took 6 bases from V and 1 from J, leaving 9 bases between them. The CDR3 is 14 amino acids. CDR3 region: CASRARGNTGELFF. CDR3 nucleotides: TGTGCCAGCAGGGCCAGGGGGAACACCGGGGAGCTGTTTTTT. The full variable domain, with the rest looked up from reference TRBV2 and TRBJ2-2, is EPEVTQTPSHQVTQMGQEVILRCVPISNHLYFYWYRQILGQKVEFLVSFYNNEISEKSEIFDDQFSVERPDGSNFTLKIRSTKLEDSAMYFCASRARGNTGELFFGEGSRLTVL.

This rearrangement joins TRBV29-1 to TRBJ2-7; D may be TRBD1 or TRBD2 (5 bases each). CDR1 and CDR2 from the germline V gene are SQVTM and ANQGSEA. The length of the CDR3 is 14 residues. The germline V and J ends were trimmed by 4 bases and 3 bases, with 16 bases remaining between them. The CDR3 bases are TGCAGCGTTGCTTCGGGACCTGCCATCTACGAGCAGTACTTC. The encoded protein is CSVASGPAIYEQYF.